This T cell receptor beta chain was captured by sequencing in a study of T-cell reconstitution after alpha-beta-depleted transplantation in children. Many counts were recorded for this clonotype. Researchers prepared the TCRbeta library using unique molecular identifiers, the study reports. A single record per CDR3 protein comes from TCRdb applying MiXCR to the PCR reads. The sample has hundreds of thousands of distinct CDR3 sequences, around 17% seen once; the top ten hold 1.1%. From germline, CDR1 is DFQATT and CDR2 SNEGSKA (reference sequence). Trimming pared 4 bases from V and 0 bases from J, leaving 9 bases between. CDR3 length equals 13 residues.

The gene calls are TRBV20-1 and TRBJ1-1; no reliable D call. Sequenced here: PBMCs from the stem cell graft donor, sampled from the stem cell graft. This receptor was taken from a human donor who donated a stem cell graft to a child with acute myeloid leukemia. The CDR3 sequence: CSATGPMNTEAFF. DNA of the CDR3: TGCAGTGCTACCGGACCGATGAACACTGAAGCTTTCTTT.